The present TCR beta chain was sequenced within a study of beta chain features in type 1 diabetes. Regarding the study as a whole: Patients and controls would be equally affected if PCR favored shorter templates. More deletions and fewer insertions at VDJ junctions were found in patients with type 1 diabetes. Shorter TCRB CDR3s, moderately but significantly so, marked every one of the four CD4+ subsets in Type 1 diabetes patients.

Trimming removed 6 bases at V and 4 bases at J, with 18 bases between. Per germline, CDR1 SGHTA and CDR2 FQGNSA. The CDR3 runs 15 residues. This clone was seen only a few times. Its specificity is not known. Purity exceeding 98% was reached by all sorted populations. Reverse transcription of all isolated RNA meant that expressed TCRB transcripts were sequenced. The method was immunoSEQ multiplex PCR; TCRdb's version includes in-frame clones alone and lacks a portion of them. The repertoire includes 500,000 to 850,000 clones, about an eighth of them detected once, and 0.04% sits in the top ten. The receptor comes from a man aged 18-30 years with type 1 diabetes. The gene calls are TRBV7-2 and TRBJ1-1; D unclear. The material sequenced was naive CD4+ T cells from blood. For the CDR3, the DNA is TGTGCCAGCAGTTCCCTCATGGGTCGCGGCACTGAAGCTTTCTTT. Its translation is CASSSLMGRGTEAFF. Complete variable domain (other parts from reference TRBV7-2 and TRBJ1-1): GAGVSQSPSNKVTEKGKDVELRCDPISGHTALYWYRQSLGQGLEFLIYFQGNSAPDKSGLPSDRFSAERTGGSVSTLTIQRTQQEDSAVYLCASSSLMGRGTEAFFGQGTRLTVV.